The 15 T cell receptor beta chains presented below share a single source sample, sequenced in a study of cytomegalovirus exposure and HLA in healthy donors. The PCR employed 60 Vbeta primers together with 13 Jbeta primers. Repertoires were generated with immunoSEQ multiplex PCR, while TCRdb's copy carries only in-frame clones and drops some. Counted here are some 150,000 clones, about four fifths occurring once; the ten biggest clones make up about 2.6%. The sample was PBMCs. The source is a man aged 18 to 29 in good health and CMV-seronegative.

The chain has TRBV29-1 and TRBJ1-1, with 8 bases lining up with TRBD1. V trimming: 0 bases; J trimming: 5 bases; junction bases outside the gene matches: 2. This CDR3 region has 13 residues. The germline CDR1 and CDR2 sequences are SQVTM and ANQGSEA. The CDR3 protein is CSVEEGQGTEAFF. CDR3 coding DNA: TGCAGCGTTGAAGAAGGACAGGGAACTGAAGCTTTCTTT.

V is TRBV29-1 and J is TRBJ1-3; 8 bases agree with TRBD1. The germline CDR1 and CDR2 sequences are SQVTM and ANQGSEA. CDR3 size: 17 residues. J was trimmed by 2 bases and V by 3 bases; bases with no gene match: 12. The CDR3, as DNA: TGCAGCGTTGATTTAGGTTTTGGACAGGGAGCTGGAAACACCATATATTTT. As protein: CSVDLGFGQGAGNTIYF. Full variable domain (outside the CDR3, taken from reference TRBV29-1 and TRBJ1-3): SAVISQKPSRDICQRGTSLTIQCQVDSQVTMMFWYRQQPGQSLTLIATANQGSEATYESGFVIDKFPISRPNLTFSTLTVSNMSPEDSSIYLCSVDLGFGQGAGNTIYFGEGSWLTVV.

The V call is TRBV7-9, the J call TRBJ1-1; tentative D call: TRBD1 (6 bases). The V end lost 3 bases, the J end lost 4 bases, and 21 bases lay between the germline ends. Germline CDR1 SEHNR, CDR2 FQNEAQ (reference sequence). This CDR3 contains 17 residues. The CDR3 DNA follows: TGTGCCAGCAGCTTTACGGGGGGCGCTCCTCCCGGCACTGAAGCTTTCTTT. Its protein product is CASSFTGGAPPGTEAFF.

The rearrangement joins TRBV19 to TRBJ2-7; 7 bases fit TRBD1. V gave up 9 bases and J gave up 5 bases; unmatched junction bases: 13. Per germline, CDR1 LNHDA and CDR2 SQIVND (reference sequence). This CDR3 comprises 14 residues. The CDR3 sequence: CASQLRQGAHEQYF. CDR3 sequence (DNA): TGTGCCAGCCAACTTCGACAGGGAGCACACGAGCAGTACTTC. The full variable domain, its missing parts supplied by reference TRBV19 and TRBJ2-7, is DGGITQSPKYLFRKEGQNVTLSCEQNLNHDAMYWYRQDPGQGLRLIYYSQIVNDFQKGDIAEGYSVSREKKESFPLTVTSAQKNPTAFYLCASQLRQGAHEQYFGPGTRLTVT.

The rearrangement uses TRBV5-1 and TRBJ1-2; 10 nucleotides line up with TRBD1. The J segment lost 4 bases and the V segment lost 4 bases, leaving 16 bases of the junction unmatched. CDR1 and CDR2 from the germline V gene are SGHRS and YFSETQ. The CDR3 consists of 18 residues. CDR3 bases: TGCGCCAGCAGCCCGTCTCGGGGACAGGGGCCCACCTTCTATGGCTACACCTTC. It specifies CASSPSRGQGPTFYGYTF.

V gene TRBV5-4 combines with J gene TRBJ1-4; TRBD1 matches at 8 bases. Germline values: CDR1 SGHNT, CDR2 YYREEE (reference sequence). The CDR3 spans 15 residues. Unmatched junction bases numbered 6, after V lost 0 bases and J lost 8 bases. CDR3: CASSLDPRGQEKLFF. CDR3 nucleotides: TGTGCCAGCAGCTTGGATCCCAGGGGGCAGGAAAAACTGTTTTTT.

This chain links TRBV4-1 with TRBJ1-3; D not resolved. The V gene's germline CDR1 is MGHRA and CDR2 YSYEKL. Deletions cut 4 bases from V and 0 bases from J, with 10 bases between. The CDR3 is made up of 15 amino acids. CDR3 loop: CASSPRTASGNTIYF. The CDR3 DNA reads TGCGCCAGCAGCCCCCGAACAGCCTCTGGAAACACCATATATTTT.

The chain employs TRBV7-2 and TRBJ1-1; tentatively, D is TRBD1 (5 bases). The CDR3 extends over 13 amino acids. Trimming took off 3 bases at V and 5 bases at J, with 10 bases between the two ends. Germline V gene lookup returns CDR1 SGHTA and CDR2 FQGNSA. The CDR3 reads CASSLGRETEAFF. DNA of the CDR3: TGTGCCAGCAGCTTGGGGCGGGAGACTGAAGCTTTCTTT.

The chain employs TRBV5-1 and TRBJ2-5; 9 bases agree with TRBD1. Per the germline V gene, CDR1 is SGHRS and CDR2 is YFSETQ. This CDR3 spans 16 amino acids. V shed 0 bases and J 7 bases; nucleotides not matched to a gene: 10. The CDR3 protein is CASSLATPGQGRTQYF. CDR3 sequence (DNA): TGCGCCAGCAGCTTGGCCACACCGGGACAGGGTCGGACCCAGTACTTC.

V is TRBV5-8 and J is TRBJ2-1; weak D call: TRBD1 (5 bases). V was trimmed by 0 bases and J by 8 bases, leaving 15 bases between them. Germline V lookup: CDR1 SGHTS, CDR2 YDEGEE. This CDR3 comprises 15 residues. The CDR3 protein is CASSLEFAGLDEQFF. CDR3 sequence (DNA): TGTGCCAGCAGCTTGGAATTTGCAGGGCTCGATGAGCAGTTCTTC.

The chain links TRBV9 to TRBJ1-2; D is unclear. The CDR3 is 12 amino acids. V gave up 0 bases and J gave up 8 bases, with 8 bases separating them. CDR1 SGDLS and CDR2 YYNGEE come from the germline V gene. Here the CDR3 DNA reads TGTGCCAGCAGCGTAGAAAACAGCGGCTACACCTTC. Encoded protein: CASSVENSGYTF.

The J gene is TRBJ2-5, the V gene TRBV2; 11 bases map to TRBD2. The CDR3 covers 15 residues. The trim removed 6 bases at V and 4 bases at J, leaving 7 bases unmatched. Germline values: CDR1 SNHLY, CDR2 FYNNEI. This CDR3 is CASSRSGGAAETQYF. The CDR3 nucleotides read TGTGCCAGCAGCCGTAGCGGGGGGGCGGCAGAGACCCAGTACTTC.

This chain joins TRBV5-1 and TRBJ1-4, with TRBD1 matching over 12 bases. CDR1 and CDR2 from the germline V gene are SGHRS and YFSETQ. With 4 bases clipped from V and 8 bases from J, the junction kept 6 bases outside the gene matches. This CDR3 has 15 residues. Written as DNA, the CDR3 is TGCGCCAGCAGCGCCGGGACAGGGGGCGACGAAAAACTGTTTTTT. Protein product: CASSAGTGGDEKLFF.

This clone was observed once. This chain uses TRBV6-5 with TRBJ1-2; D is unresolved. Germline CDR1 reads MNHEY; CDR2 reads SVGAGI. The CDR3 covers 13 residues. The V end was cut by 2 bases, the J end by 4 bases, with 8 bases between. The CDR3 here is CASSYGPGYGYTF. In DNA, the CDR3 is TGTGCCAGCAGTTACGGGCCCGGCTATGGCTACACCTTC.

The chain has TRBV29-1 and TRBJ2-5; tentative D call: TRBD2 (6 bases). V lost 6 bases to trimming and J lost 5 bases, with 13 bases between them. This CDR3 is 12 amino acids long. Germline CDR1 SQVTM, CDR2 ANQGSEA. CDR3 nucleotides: TGCAGCGTACGGGGCGGGGAGGAGACCCAGTACTTC. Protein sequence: CSVRGGEETQYF.